The 3 T cell receptor beta chains given below trace back to one sample, sequenced in a study of blood T cell repertoires in COVID-19. Generated by immunoSEQ multiplex PCR, the TCRdb table keeps only in-frame clones and is missing some. The sample carries about 85,000 clones, about 80% recorded once. The specimen sequenced was peripheral blood. The receptor source for this set is a man between 60 and 75 years old with acute or convalescent COVID-19.

This rearrangement joins TRBV4-3 to TRBJ2-1; 10 positions agree with TRBD2. The V gene's germline CDR1 is LGHNA and CDR2 YSLEER. The CDR3 is 16 residues long. After removal of 0 bases from V and 9 bases from J, the junction contained 8 bases not matched to a gene. Written as DNA, the CDR3 is TGCGCCAGCAGCCAAGATACGAGCGGGGGGGCATCTGAGCAGTTCTTC. Protein sequence: CASSQDTSGGASEQFF.

The V call is TRBV9, the J call TRBJ2-5; D uncertain. From germline, CDR1 is SGDLS and CDR2 YYNGEE. Trimming shortened V by 0 bases and J by 1 base, and 10 bases separated the two germline ends. This CDR3 spans 15 amino acids. The CDR3 coding sequence is TGTGCCAGCAGCGTAGGCTCTGCGCGCCAAGAGACCCAGTACTTC. Its translation is CASSVGSARQETQYF.

The table lists this clone with a count of one. This chain uses TRBV30 with TRBJ1-3, with D possibly being TRBD1 (6 bases). The CDR3 extends over 11 amino acids. V was shortened by 2 bases and J by 16 bases, with 15 bases between the two germline ends. Germline V gene data show CDR1 as GTSNPN and CDR2 as SVGIG (reference sequence). CDR3 loop: CAWSTGQTRYF. The CDR3 DNA follows: TGTGCCTGGAGTACCGGACAGACAAGGTATTTT.